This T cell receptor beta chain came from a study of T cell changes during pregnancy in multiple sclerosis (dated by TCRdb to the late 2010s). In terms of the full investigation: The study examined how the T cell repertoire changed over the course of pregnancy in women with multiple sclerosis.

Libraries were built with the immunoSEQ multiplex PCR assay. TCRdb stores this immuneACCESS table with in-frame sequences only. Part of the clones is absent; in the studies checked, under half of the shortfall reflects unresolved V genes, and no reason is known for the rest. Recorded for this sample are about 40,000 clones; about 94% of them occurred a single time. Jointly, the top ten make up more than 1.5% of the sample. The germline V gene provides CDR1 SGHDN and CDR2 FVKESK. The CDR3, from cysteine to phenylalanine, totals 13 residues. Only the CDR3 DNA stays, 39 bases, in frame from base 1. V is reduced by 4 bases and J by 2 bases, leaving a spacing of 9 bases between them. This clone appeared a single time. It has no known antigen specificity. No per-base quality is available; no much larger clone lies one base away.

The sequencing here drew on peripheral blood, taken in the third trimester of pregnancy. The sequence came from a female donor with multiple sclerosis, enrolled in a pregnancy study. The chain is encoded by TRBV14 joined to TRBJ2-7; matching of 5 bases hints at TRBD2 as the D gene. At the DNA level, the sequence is TGTGCCAGCAGCCGAAGCGGAACCTACGAGCAGTACTTC. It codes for CASSRSGTYEQYF.